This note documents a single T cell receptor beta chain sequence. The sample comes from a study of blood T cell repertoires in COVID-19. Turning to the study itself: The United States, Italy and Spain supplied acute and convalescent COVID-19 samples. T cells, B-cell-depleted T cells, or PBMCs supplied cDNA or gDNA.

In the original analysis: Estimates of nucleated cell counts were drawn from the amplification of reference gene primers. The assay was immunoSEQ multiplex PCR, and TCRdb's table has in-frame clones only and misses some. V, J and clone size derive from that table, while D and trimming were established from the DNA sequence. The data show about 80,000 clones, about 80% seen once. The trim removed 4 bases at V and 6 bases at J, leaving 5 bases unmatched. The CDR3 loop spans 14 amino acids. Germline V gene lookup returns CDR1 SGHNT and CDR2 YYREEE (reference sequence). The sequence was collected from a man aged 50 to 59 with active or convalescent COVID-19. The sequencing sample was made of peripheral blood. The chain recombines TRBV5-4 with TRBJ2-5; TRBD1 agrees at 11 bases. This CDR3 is CASSPGQGEKTQYF. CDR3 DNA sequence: TGTGCCAGCAGCCCGGGACAGGGGGAGAAGACCCAGTACTTC.